Listed here are 22 T cell receptor beta chains from one sample, sequenced in a study of blood T cell repertoires in COVID-19. This table comes from immunoSEQ multiplex PCR, and its TCRdb copy is limited to in-frame clones, with some not included. The sample includes approximately 230,000 clones, more than 60% of them seen just once. The sequencing sample was made of peripheral blood. The receptors were sampled from a woman aged 40 to 49 with active or convalescent COVID-19.

A single count supports this clone. The V and J genes are TRBV11-2 and TRBJ2-5, with TRBD2 as a possible D gene (6 bases). Germline CDR1 is SGHAT and CDR2 is FQNNGV. Trimming cost V 1 base and J 5 bases, with 14 bases left between them. This CDR3 spans 15 amino acids. This CDR3 reads CASSLGDFQAETQYF. CDR3 DNA: TGTGCCAGCAGCTTAGGGGACTTCCAAGCGGAGACCCAGTACTTC.

The V and J genes are TRBV5-1 and TRBJ2-7; 9 bases are a match to TRBD1. Germline CDR1 SGHRS, CDR2 YFSETQ. This CDR3 has 14 residues. The junction had 2 bases not matched to a gene; V was cut back by 3 bases and J by 1 base. The CDR3 reads CASSWGQGSYEQYF. The CDR3 DNA sequence: TGCGCCAGCAGCTGGGGACAGGGTTCCTACGAGCAGTACTTC.

The gene calls are TRBV6-6 and TRBJ1-1, with 8 bases aligning to TRBD1. Unmatched junction bases numbered 6, after V lost 5 bases and J lost 4 bases. This CDR3 has 14 amino acids. Germline CDR1 and CDR2: MNHNY and SVGAGI (reference sequence). CDR3 bases: TGTGCCAGCAGTCTGACAGGGGAACGCACTGAAGCTTTCTTT. Translated: CASSLTGERTEAFF.

The table lists this clone with a count of one. The chain carries TRBV7-9 and TRBJ2-7; D perhaps matches TRBD2 (5 bases). Trimming took off 0 bases at V and 5 bases at J, with 8 bases between the two ends. The CDR3 runs 13 residues. In germline, CDR1 is SEHNR, CDR2 FQNEAQ (reference sequence). Here the CDR3 reads CASSLAPSHEQYV. CDR3 bases: TGTGCCAGCAGCTTAGCGCCTAGCCACGAGCAGTACGTC.

A word on this clone: The germline gene is not matched at one end of the junction; a read error may be the cause. This chain uses TRBV3-1 (or the pseudogene TRBV3-2) with TRBJ2-5, with 9 bases lining up with TRBD2. This CDR3 spans 15 amino acids. CDR1 and CDR2 from the germline V gene are LGHDT and YNNKEL (reference sequence). The CDR3 DNA follows: TGTGCCAGCAGCCAAAGCGGGGGGTCCCAAAAGACCCAGTACTTC. Protein sequence: CASSQSGGSQKTQYF.

This clone came up a few times. The CDR3 DNA is TGTGCCAGCAGCTCTCTAGCGGGGACCGGGGAGCTGTTTTTT. Translating gives CASSSLAGTGELFF. This chain links TRBV6-5 with TRBJ2-2, with 9 positions matching TRBD2. Germline V gene sequence: CDR1 MNHEY, CDR2 SVGAGI. V dropped 6 bases and J dropped 5; count of bases not matched to a gene: 4. This CDR3 is built from 14 residues.

The chain links TRBV5-5 to TRBJ1-3; tentatively, D is TRBD1 (6 bases). Per germline, CDR1 SGHKS and CDR2 YYEKEE (reference sequence). V was cut by 4 bases and J by 0 bases, with 14 bases left in between. The CDR3 contains 16 residues. The CDR3 DNA sequence: TGTGCCAGCAGCCTGAATCAGGGGCACTCTGGAAACACCATATATTTT. Protein sequence: CASSLNQGHSGNTIYF.

CDR3 coding DNA: TGCAGCGCCCGTGAGGGCACTGAAGCTTTCTTT. Protein product: CSAREGTEAFF. J is TRBJ1-1 and V is TRBV29-1; D not resolved. Trimming took 7 bases from V and 4 from J, leaving 10 bases between them. The CDR3 has 11 amino acids. Per germline, CDR1 SQVTM and CDR2 ANQGSEA.

The chain is built from TRBV6-5 and TRBJ2-7; 8 bases align to TRBD2. V lost 6 bases, J lost 5 bases, and 12 bases stayed unmatched. The germline V gene has CDR1 MNHEY and CDR2 SVGAGI. The CDR3 extends over 15 amino acids. CDR3 coding DNA: TGTGCCAGCAGGACGGGGGGGGAATTTTGGGACGAGCAGTACTTC. Encoded protein: CASRTGGEFWDEQYF.

The chain recombines TRBV14 with TRBJ2-3; D gene uncertain. This CDR3 has 15 residues. V was cut by 1 base and J by 7 bases, with 15 bases left in between. The germline V gene has CDR1 SGHDN and CDR2 FVKESK. The CDR3 DNA reads TGTGCCAGCAGCCAAGTTCCAGCCCCGGAGAATACGCAGTATTTT. It is translated as CASSQVPAPENTQYF.

The chain links TRBV6-5 to TRBJ2-2; TRBD2 agrees at 9 bases. The CDR3 runs to 15 residues. Germline V gene lookup returns CDR1 MNHEY and CDR2 SVGAGI. V was pared by 7 bases and J by 6 bases, with 9 bases of the junction left unmatched. CDR3 nucleotide sequence: TGTGCCAGCACCATCGGGCAGCGGGGGGCCGGGGAGCTGTTTTTT. Translation gives CASTIGQRGAGELFF.

This sequence joins TRBV6-5 and TRBJ2-7, with a possible D match to TRBD2 (6 bases). V was clipped by 10 bases and J by 0 bases, with 16 bases between them. The CDR3 consists of 14 residues. Germline CDR1 MNHEY, CDR2 SVGAGI. CDR3 loop: CATSGGPSSYEQYF. The CDR3 bases are TGTGCCACCTCCGGGGGACCGAGCTCCTACGAGCAGTACTTC.

V is TRBV29-1 and J is TRBJ1-1; tentative D call: TRBD1 (5 bases). Trimming shortened V by 4 bases and J by 6 bases, and 9 bases separated the two germline ends. Germline V gene sequence: CDR1 SQVTM, CDR2 ANQGSEA. This CDR3 spans 11 amino acids. The CDR3 loop reads CSVGGGAEAFF. CDR3 in DNA: TGCAGCGTTGGGGGGGGAGCTGAAGCTTTCTTT. The full variable domain, completed using reference TRBV29-1 and TRBJ1-1, is SAVISQKPSRDICQRGTSLTIQCQVDSQVTMMFWYRQQPGQSLTLIATANQGSEATYESGFVIDKFPISRPNLTFSTLTVSNMSPEDSSIYLCSVGGGAEAFFGQGTRLTVV.

The CDR3 nucleotides are TGTGCCAGCAGCTTAGATCATGGGGGGTACGATGAGCAGTTCTTC. This sequence encodes CASSLDHGGYDEQFF. The chain has TRBV11-2 and TRBJ2-1, with D perhaps matching TRBD2 (6 bases). Trimming shortened V by 0 bases and J by 8 bases, and 14 bases separated the two germline ends. This CDR3 has 15 residues. Per germline, CDR1 SGHAT and CDR2 FQNNGV.

The rearrangement uses TRBV7-8 and TRBJ1-1; D not certain. The germline gives CDR1 SGHVS, CDR2 FQNEAQ. V lost 0 bases, J lost 7 bases, and 6 bases lay in between. This CDR3 has 12 amino acids. CDR3 protein: CASSLARNEAFF. CDR3 in DNA: TGTGCCAGCAGCTTAGCGCGGAATGAAGCTTTCTTT. The full variable domain, its missing parts supplied by reference TRBV7-8 and TRBJ1-1, is GAGVSQSPRYKVAKRGQDVALRCDPISGHVSLFWYQQALGQGPEFLTYFQNEAQLDKSGLPSDRFFAERPEGSVSTLKIQRTQQEDSAVYLCASSLARNEAFFGQGTRLTVV.

The genes are TRBV28 and TRBJ1-1; tentatively, D is TRBD1 (6 bases). The CDR3 has 14 amino acids. Germline CDR1 is MDHEN and CDR2 is SYDVKM. V dropped 3 bases and J dropped 4 bases, with 12 bases sitting between them. The CDR3 reads CASSFPRGVTEAFF. CDR3 coding DNA: TGTGCCAGCAGTTTCCCCAGGGGAGTCACTGAAGCTTTCTTT.

The V gene is TRBV28, the J gene TRBJ1-2, with D maybe TRBD1 (5 bases). Between the trimmed V and J ends, which lost 7 bases and 7 bases, there was a span of 16 bases. This CDR3 comprises 13 residues. Looked up from germline, CDR1 is MDHEN and CDR2 is SYDVKM. CDR3 protein: CASNMGGVGGYTF. DNA for the CDR3: TGTGCCAGCAACATGGGGGGGGTTGGTGGCTACACCTTC.

The J gene is TRBJ1-2, the V gene TRBV12-5; D unresolved. V was shortened by 3 bases and J by 5 bases, with 7 bases between the two germline ends. The CDR3 contains 12 residues. Per germline, CDR1 LGHNT and CDR2 FRNRAP. CDR3 sequence (DNA): TGTGCTAGTGGTTTCACCGGTTATGGCTACACCTTC. Residues: CASGFTGYGYTF.

The J gene is TRBJ2-3, the V gene TRBV24-1; TRBD1 aligns across 9 bases. The V and J ends lost 3 bases and 1 base, in that order; junction bases with no gene match: 4. Germline CDR1 and CDR2: KGHDR and SFDVKD. The CDR3 totals 16 residues. The CDR3 DNA sequence: TGTGCCACCAGTGATCCCAGACAGGGGGGCACAGATACGCAGTATTTT. Translating gives CATSDPRQGGTDTQYF.

This clone was detected ten times or more. This rearrangement joins TRBV6-4 to TRBJ2-2; possibly TRBD1 for D (7 bases). This CDR3 has 14 residues. CDR1 and CDR2 (germline): MRHNA, SNTAGT. V lost 5 bases and J lost 7, with 14 bases in between. CDR3: CASSPRGVIGELFF. DNA for the CDR3: TGTGCCAGCAGTCCCAGGGGGGTCATCGGGGAGCTGTTTTTT.

This chain uses TRBV10-3 with TRBJ1-2; unclear D gene. The CDR3 length is 13 residues. V lost 9 bases, J lost 4 bases, and 15 bases lay in between. The germline CDR1 and CDR2 sequences are ENHRY and SYGVKD. The CDR3 loop is CAIDLDEGYGYTF. The CDR3 bases are TGTGCCATTGACTTAGACGAGGGCTATGGCTACACCTTC.

The V gene is TRBV7-2, the J gene TRBJ1-4, with TRBD1 matching over 9 bases. Germline values: CDR1 SGHTA, CDR2 FQGNSA. The CDR3 has 13 residues. The trim removed 4 bases at V and 11 bases at J, leaving 5 bases unmatched. The CDR3 region is CASSWGQGDKLFF. The CDR3 DNA reads as TGTGCCAGCAGCTGGGGACAGGGTGACAAACTGTTTTTT.